The rows below give T cell receptor beta chains drawn from one sample of a study of T cell changes during pregnancy in multiple sclerosis. Clones were read by immunoSEQ multiplex PCR, and TCRdb kept only the in-frame ones, dropping some. The table records about 8,000 clones, more than 75% of them present only once. Sample: CD8+ T cells from peripheral blood mononuclear cells, taken in the first trimester of pregnancy. The receptors come from a female donor in good health, enrolled as a control in a pregnancy study. Each CDR3 is given with its conserved first and last residue.

j_gene: TRBJ2-3
v_gene: TRBV28
CDR3aa: CASSFKSQGTDTQYF

j_gene: TRBJ1-2
v_gene: TRBV27
CDR3aa: CASKVGENGYTF

j_gene: TRBJ2-1
v_gene: TRBV6-4
CDR3aa: CASKASGDYSEQFF

j_gene: TRBJ1-5
v_gene: TRBV6-5
CDR3aa: CASRTGGLNQPQHF

j_gene: TRBJ2-7
v_gene: TRBV28
CDR3aa: CASSVRWLAGLPSYEQYF

j_gene: TRBJ2-5
v_gene: TRBV27
CDR3aa: CASSGLADQETQYF

j_gene: TRBJ2-1
v_gene: TRBV9
CDR3aa: CASSVDGGTYNEQFF

j_gene: TRBJ1-1
v_gene: TRBV6-4
CDR3aa: CASSEAGGSGTEAFF

j_gene: TRBJ2-7
v_gene: TRBV7-9
CDR3aa: CASSPGSVAGGTYEQYF

j_gene: TRBJ2-7
v_gene: TRBV11-2
CDR3aa: CASSLASGLSYEQYF

j_gene: TRBJ2-7
v_gene: TRBV28
CDR3aa: CASSPQWTSGYEQYF

j_gene: TRBJ1-2
v_gene: TRBV2
CDR3aa: CASRTGGPLNGYTF

j_gene: TRBJ2-1
v_gene: TRBV6-1
CDR3aa: CASSVKVGAGEQFF

j_gene: TRBJ2-1
v_gene: TRBV5-6
CDR3aa: CASSFTSGRVYGSYNEQFF

j_gene: TRBJ1-3
v_gene: TRBV5-5
CDR3aa: CASSLSADTIYF

j_gene: TRBJ2-5
v_gene: TRBV7-9
CDR3aa: CASSPQIGTDQETQYF